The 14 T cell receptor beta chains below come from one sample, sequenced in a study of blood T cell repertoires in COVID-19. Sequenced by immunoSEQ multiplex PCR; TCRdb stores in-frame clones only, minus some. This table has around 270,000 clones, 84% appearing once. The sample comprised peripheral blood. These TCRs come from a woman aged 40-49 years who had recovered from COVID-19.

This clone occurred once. For the CDR3, the DNA is TGTGCCAGCAGTCCACAGGGGGGCGAACGGGAAAAACTGTTTTTT. This sequence encodes CASSPQGGEREKLFF. This chain connects TRBV11-2 to TRBJ1-4; 8 positions match TRBD1. V dropped 6 bases and J dropped 8; count of bases not matched to a gene: 11. CDR1 is SGHAT and CDR2 is FQNNGV in the germline V gene. The length of the CDR3 is 15 residues. The variable domain in full, completed from reference TRBV11-2 and TRBJ1-4, reads EAGVAQSPRYKIIEKRQSVAFWCNPISGHATLYWYQQILGQGPKLLIQFQNNGVVDDSQLPKDRFSAERLKGVDSTLKIQPAKLEDSAVYLCASSPQGGEREKLFFGSGTQLSVL.

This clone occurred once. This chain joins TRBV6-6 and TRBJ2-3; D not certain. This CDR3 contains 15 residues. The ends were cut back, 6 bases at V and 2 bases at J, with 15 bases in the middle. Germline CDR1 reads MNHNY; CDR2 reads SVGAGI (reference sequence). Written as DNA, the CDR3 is TGTGCCAGCAGGGGCTCGGCCCGATTCACAGATACGCAGTATTTT. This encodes CASRGSARFTDTQYF.

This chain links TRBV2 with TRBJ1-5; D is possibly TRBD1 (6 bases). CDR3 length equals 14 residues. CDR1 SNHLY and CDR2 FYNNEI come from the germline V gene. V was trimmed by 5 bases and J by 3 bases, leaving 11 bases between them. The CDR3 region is CASSISGDNQPQHF. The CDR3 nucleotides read TGTGCCAGCAGTATCTCAGGGGACAATCAGCCCCAGCATTTT.

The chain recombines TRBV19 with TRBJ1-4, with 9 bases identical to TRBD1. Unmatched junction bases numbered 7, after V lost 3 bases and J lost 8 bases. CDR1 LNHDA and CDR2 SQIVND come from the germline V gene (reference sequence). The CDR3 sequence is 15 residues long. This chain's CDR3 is CASSIYGTGREKLFF. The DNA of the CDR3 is TGTGCCAGTAGTATTTACGGGACAGGGAGGGAAAAACTGTTTTTT.

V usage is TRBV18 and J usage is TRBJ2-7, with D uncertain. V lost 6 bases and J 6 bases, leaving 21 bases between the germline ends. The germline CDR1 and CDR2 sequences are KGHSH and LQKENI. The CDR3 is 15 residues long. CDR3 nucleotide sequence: TGTGCCAGCTCCCCCGGTTCAATCCTCCGGGTCGAGCAGTACTTC. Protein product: CASSPGSILRVEQYF.

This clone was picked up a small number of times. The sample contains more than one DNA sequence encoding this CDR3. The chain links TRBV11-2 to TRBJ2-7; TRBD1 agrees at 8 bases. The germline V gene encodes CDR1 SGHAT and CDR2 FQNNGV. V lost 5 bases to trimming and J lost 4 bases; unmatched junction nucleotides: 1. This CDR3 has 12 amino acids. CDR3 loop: CASSRQGYEQYF. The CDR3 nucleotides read TGTGCCAGCAGCCGACAGGGGTACGAGCAGTACTTC.

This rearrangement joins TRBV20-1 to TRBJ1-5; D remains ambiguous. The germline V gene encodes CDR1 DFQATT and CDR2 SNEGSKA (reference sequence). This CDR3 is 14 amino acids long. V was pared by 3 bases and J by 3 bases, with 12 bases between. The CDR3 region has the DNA TGCAGTGCTAGTATGACAAACCTCAATCAGCCCCAGCATTTT. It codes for CSASMTNLNQPQHF.

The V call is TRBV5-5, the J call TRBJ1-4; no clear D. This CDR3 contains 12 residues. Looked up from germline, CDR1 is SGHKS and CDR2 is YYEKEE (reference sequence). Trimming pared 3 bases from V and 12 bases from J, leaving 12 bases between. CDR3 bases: TGTGCCAGCAGCTCCGCCGGAGTGGAACTGTTTTTT. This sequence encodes CASSSAGVELFF.

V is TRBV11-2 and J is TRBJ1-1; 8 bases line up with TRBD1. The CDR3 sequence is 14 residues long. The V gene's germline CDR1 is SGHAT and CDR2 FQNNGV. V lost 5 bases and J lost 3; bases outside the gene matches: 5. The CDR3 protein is CASSIRGRYTEAFF. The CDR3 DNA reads TGTGCCAGCAGCATCAGGGGGCGCTACACTGAAGCTTTCTTT.

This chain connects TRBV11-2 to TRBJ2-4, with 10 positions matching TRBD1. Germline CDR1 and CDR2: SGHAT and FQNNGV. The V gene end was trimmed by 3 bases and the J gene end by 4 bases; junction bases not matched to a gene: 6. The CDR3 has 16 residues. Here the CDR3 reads CASSFAGTGAKNIQYF. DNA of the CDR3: TGTGCCAGCAGCTTCGCCGGGACAGGGGCGAAAAACATTCAGTACTTC.

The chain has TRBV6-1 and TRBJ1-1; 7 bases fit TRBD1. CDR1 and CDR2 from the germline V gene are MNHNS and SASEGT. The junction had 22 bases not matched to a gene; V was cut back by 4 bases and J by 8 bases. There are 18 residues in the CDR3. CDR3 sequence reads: CASSALYRGPLFYSEAFF. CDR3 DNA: TGTGCCAGCAGTGCCCTCTACAGGGGACCCCTTTTCTACTCAGAAGCTTTCTTT.

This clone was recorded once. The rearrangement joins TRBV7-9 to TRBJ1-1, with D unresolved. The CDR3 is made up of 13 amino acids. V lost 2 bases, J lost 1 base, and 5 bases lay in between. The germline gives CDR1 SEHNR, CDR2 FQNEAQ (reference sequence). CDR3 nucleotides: TGTGCCAGCAGCTTATCGTCGAACACTGAAGCTTTCTTT. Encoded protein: CASSLSSNTEAFF.

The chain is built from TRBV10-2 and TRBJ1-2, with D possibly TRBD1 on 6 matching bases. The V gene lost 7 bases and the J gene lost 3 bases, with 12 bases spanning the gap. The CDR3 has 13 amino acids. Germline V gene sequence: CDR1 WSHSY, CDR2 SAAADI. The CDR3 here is CASTGVYDYGYTF. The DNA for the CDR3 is TGCGCCAGCACAGGGGTTTACGACTATGGCTACACCTTC.

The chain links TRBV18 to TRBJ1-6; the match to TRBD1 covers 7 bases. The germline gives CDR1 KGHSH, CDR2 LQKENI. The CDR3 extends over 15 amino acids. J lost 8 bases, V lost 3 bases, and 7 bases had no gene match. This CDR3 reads CASSPGQWTDSPLHF. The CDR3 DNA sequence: TGTGCCAGCTCACCGGGACAGTGGACGGATTCACCCCTCCACTTT.